The entry that follows covers one TCR beta chain sequence. Its matching antigen is unknown. Germline V gene lookup returns CDR1 SGHDT and CDR2 YYEEEE. Trimming cost V 0 bases and J 6 bases; bases outside gene matches: 0. The CDR3 has 13 amino acids. The record originates from a study of cytomegalovirus exposure and HLA in healthy donors. Background on the study: In a previous analysis, 95 million to 130 million unique TCR beta sequences were found from 150 million to 200 million T cells. Of the donors genotyped, several hundred in all, 75% to 85% fell in the Caucasian-associated ancestry cluster. Overall study findings and caveats: The study flagged some 170 TCR beta chains as cytomegalovirus-associated. As confirmed in vitro, three CMV-associated chains were specific for CMV antigens.

With 60 Vbeta and 13 Jbeta primers, the PCR was carried out. TCRdb keeps only in-frame clones here, not all; method: immunoSEQ multiplex PCR. Of around 80,000 clones listed, about 78% are singletons. The clonotype was recovered from a middle-aged man in good health and CMV-seronegative. J is TRBJ2-1 and V is TRBV5-6, with 7 positions matching TRBD2. Sequences were obtained from PBMCs. CDR3 loop: CASSLVAGNEQFF. The CDR3 DNA sequence: TGTGCCAGCAGCTTGGTAGCGGGCAATGAGCAGTTCTTC. The full variable domain, rest sourced from reference TRBV5-6 and TRBJ2-1, is DAGVTQSPTHLIKTRGQQVTLRCSPKSGHDTVSWYQQALGQGPQFIFQYYEEEERQRGNFPDRFSGHQFPNYSSELNVNALLLGDSALYLCASSLVAGNEQFFGPGTRLTVL.